The next 32 T cell receptor beta chains were all read from a single sample in a study of T cell clonality in common variable immunodeficiency. The method was immunoSEQ multiplex PCR; TCRdb's version includes in-frame clones alone and lacks a portion of them. The sample offers more than 30,000 clones and no singletons, the top ten holding approximately 3%. Material: peripheral blood mononuclear cells. The receptors were sampled from a person aged 18 to 75 in good health.

This clone came up a few times. The read falls 3 residues short of the CDR3 end, and the missing part is taken from the germline J gene. The J gene is TRBJ2-5, the V gene TRBV30, with D possibly TRBD1 on 5 matching bases. V was trimmed by 8 bases and J by 1 base, leaving 23 bases between them. Per germline, CDR1 GTSNPN and CDR2 SVGIG (reference sequence). This CDR3 comprises 16 residues. The CDR3 bases that were read are TGTGCCCGGATGCGTTCGGGTTATAGGGGCCAAGAGACC. It encodes CARMRSGYRGQET. The entire CDR3 is CARMRSGYRGQETQYF.

This clone was recorded many times. The read terminates 3 residues ahead of where the CDR3 ends, so the germline J gene completes it. This chain joins TRBV4-1 and TRBJ2-5; D possibly corresponds to TRBD2 (6 bases). Germline V lookup: CDR1 MGHRA, CDR2 YSYEKL. Trimming took 1 base from V and 5 from J, leaving 11 bases between them. CDR3 length equals 14 residues. The CDR3 DNA, read in part, is TGCGCCAGCAGCCAAGGGAAGGGGAGGGAGACC. It codes for CASSQGKGRET. The entire CDR3 sequence reads CASSQGKGRETQYF.

A few counts support this clone. With the read ending 3 residues before the CDR3 end, the germline J gene is used to fill in that end. The rearrangement joins TRBV11-2 to TRBJ1-6; 7 positions match TRBD1. V lost 0 bases, J lost 7 bases, and 3 bases stayed unmatched. CDR1 and CDR2 (germline): SGHAT, FQNNGV. The CDR3 has 15 residues. The CDR3 bases that were read are TGTGCCAGCAGCTTAGAGAACAGGGGAAATTCACCC. Protein: CASSLENRGNSP. The complete CDR3 reads CASSLENRGNSPLHF.

This clone has at least ten counts. With the read ending 3 residues before the CDR3 end, the germline J gene is used to fill in that end. The chain recombines TRBV19 with TRBJ1-2, with D possibly matching TRBD1 (5 bases). The CDR3 totals 14 residues. The V end lost 7 bases, the J end lost 5 bases, and 17 bases lay between the germline ends. Germline CDR1 is LNHDA and CDR2 is SQIVND (reference sequence). CDR3 protein: CASTTKGREYGYTF. The CDR3 bases that were read are TGTGCCAGTACCACAAAAGGCAGGGAGTATGGC. Supplemented by reference TRBV19 and TRBJ1-2, the full variable domain reads DGGITQSPKYLFRKEGQNVTLSCEQNLNHDAMYWYRQDPGQGLRLIYYSQIVNDFQKGDIAEGYSVSREKKESFPLTVTSAQKNPTAFYLCASTTKGREYGYTFGSGTRLTVV.

This clone showed up many times. The read terminates 3 residues before the CDR3 end, so the remaining end is supplied by the germline J gene. The chain combines TRBV4-2 with TRBJ2-1; D unclear. The CDR3 sequence is 16 residues long. Trimming left V 1 base short and J 8 bases short, with 18 bases between. Germline CDR1 LGHNA, CDR2 YNFKEQ. Here the CDR3 reads CASSQATSEYRDEQFF. The sequenced CDR3 bases are TGTGCCAGCAGCCAAGCGACCAGTGAGTACCGGGATGAG.

This clone was found many times. The read is 3 residues too short to cover the CDR3 end, so that end is filled in from the germline J gene. The chain couples TRBV28 to TRBJ2-7; D remains ambiguous. Trimming shortened V by 3 bases and J by 0 bases, and 6 bases separated the two germline ends. The CDR3 is 13 residues long. The V gene's germline CDR1 is MDHEN and CDR2 SYDVKM. Incomplete CDR3 DNA: TGTGCCAGCAGTTTTGTAGACTCCTACGAG. This codes for CASSFVDSYE. The complete CDR3 protein is CASSFVDSYEQYF.

This clone showed up many times. The read ends 3 residues shy of where the CDR3 ends; the end is completed using the germline J gene. The chain carries TRBV28 and TRBJ2-4; the match to TRBD1 covers 11 bases. Germline CDR1 is MDHEN and CDR2 is SYDVKM. V lost 4 bases to trimming and J lost 8 bases; unmatched junction nucleotides: 10. The CDR3 runs 16 residues. The CDR3 sequence: CASSSRTGGTVDIQYF. CDR3 bases read: TGTGCCAGCAGTTCCCGGACAGGGGGCACCGTAGACATT.

This clone was observed many times. The observed sequence ends 3 residues before the CDR3 terminus, with the missing tail filled in from the germline J gene. The chain is built from TRBV18 and TRBJ2-7, with D maybe TRBD1 (5 bases). Between the trimmed V and J ends, which lost 3 bases and 5 bases, there was a span of 14 bases. Germline V lookup: CDR1 KGHSH, CDR2 LQKENI. The CDR3 contains 14 residues. CDR3 bases read: TGTGCCAGCTCACCGGGGCCGCTCAGGGACGAG. The encoded protein is CASSPGPLRDE. The whole CDR3 protein is CASSPGPLRDEQYF.

This clone showed up many times. The CDR3 goes on 3 residues after the read ends, and that part is filled in from the germline J gene. This chain uses TRBV5-5 with TRBJ2-7; D not certain. Trimming took off 9 bases at V and 6 bases at J, with 19 bases between the two ends. The CDR3 is 13 amino acids. The germline gives CDR1 SGHKS, CDR2 YYEKEE (reference sequence). The sequenced part of the CDR3 DNA is TGTGCCACCGCCCCCCAGTTCTTAGCCGAG. Protein product: CATAPQFLAE. Given in full, the CDR3 is CATAPQFLAEQYF.

Many counts were recorded for this clone. The read terminates 3 residues before the CDR3 end, so the remaining end is supplied by the germline J gene. The chain combines TRBV10-3 with TRBJ1-2; 10 positions match TRBD1. Losses at the gene ends were 7 bases for V and 2 bases for J; bases not matched to a gene: 4. The CDR3 sequence is 14 residues long. Germline assignment: CDR1 ENHRY and CDR2 SYGVKD. The part of the CDR3 DNA that was read is TGTGCCATCAATAAGGGACAGGGGAACTATGGC. This gives the protein CAINKGQGNYG. The whole CDR3 protein is CAINKGQGNYGYTF.

The sample holds many counts of this clone. The observed sequence ends 3 residues before the CDR3 terminus, with the missing tail filled in from the germline J gene. This chain connects TRBV20-1 to TRBJ2-1; no firm D call. This CDR3 region has 14 residues. Trimming removed 5 bases at V and 0 bases at J, with 11 bases between. Germline loops: CDR1 DFQATT, CDR2 SNEGSKA (reference sequence). Incomplete CDR3 DNA: TGCAGTGCTCACTCCCCTAACTCCTACAATGAG. Encoded protein: CSAHSPNSYNE. The whole CDR3 is CSAHSPNSYNEQFF.

This clone was recorded at least ten times. Coverage ceases 3 residues before the CDR3 finishes, and the germline J gene fills in the end. The chain couples TRBV6-1 to TRBJ2-3; TRBD2 agrees at 8 bases. CDR3 length equals 16 residues. Unmatched junction bases numbered 6, after V lost 2 bases and J lost 2 bases. Germline-derived CDR1 and CDR2 are MNHNS and SASEGT. The CDR3: CASSEPLAVPTDTQYF. The DNA read from the CDR3 is TGTGCCAGCAGTGAACCACTAGCGGTGCCCACAGATACG.

This clone was seen many times. CDR3 bases read: TGCGCCAGCAGCTTGGACGGGGAGACC. It specifies CASSLDGET. Given in full, the CDR3 is CASSLDGETQYF. The gene calls are TRBV5-1 and TRBJ2-5; D unclear. The CDR3 end falls 3 residues outside the read, so it is completed with the germline J gene. Germline CDR1 and CDR2: SGHRS and YFSETQ. V lost 0 bases to trimming and J lost 5 bases, with 5 bases between them. The CDR3 spans 12 residues.

This clone was counted many times. The read terminates 3 residues before the CDR3 end, so the remaining end is supplied by the germline J gene. V and J are TRBV19 and TRBJ2-1; 9 bases match TRBD2. This CDR3 comprises 14 residues. Germline values: CDR1 LNHDA, CDR2 SQIVND (reference sequence). Germline trimming cut 1 base from V and 7 bases from J; bases unmatched to any gene: 2. The sequenced CDR3 bases are TGTGCCAGTAGTATAGGGCTAGCGGGAAATGAG. Translation gives CASSIGLAGNE. In full, the CDR3 reads CASSIGLAGNEQFF.

This clone was counted ten times or more. Read coverage stops 3 residues before the CDR3 terminus; the germline J gene supplies the remainder. The V gene is TRBV4-1, the J gene TRBJ1-1; D perhaps matches TRBD1 (5 bases). The V gene's germline CDR1 is MGHRA and CDR2 YSYEKL. The CDR3 consists of 16 residues. Trimming left V 2 bases short and J 1 base short, with 14 bases between. The CDR3 sequence: CASSQSWGSSNTEAFF. The covered CDR3 bases are TGCGCCAGCAGCCAAAGCTGGGGCAGTTCGAACACTGAA.

At least ten counts were recorded for this clone. The CDR3 end is not reached by the read, which stops 3 residues before it; the germline J gene fills it in. The rearrangement joins TRBV5-5 to TRBJ2-1; the match to TRBD1 covers 7 bases. V gave up 2 bases and J gave up 2 bases; unmatched junction bases: 1. CDR3 size: 14 residues. The V gene's germline CDR1 is SGHKS and CDR2 YYEKEE (reference sequence). CDR3: CASSFGTAYNEQFF. The CDR3 DNA, read in part, is TGTGCCAGCAGCTTTGGGACAGCCTACAATGAG.

In its sample, this clone was seen many times. The read is 3 residues too short to cover the CDR3 end, so that end is filled in from the germline J gene. The chain has TRBV20-1 and TRBJ2-7; 7 bases fit TRBD1. The CDR3 length is 13 residues. From germline, CDR1 is DFQATT and CDR2 SNEGSKA (reference sequence). Trimming cost V 6 bases and J 2 bases; bases outside gene matches: 7. Here the CDR3 reads CSALGQLPYEQYF. The sequenced CDR3 bases are TGCAGTGCCCTGGGACAGCTGCCCTACGAG.

This clone was seen a handful of times. The CDR3 end lies 3 residues beyond the end of the read and is filled in from the germline J gene. The chain joins TRBV19 to TRBJ1-1, with 11 bases fitting TRBD1. Losses at the gene ends were 5 bases for V and 6 bases for J; bases not matched to a gene: 8. In germline, CDR1 is LNHDA, CDR2 SQIVND (reference sequence). There are 15 residues in the CDR3. The DNA read from the CDR3 is TGTGCCAGTAGTCACCCTTGGACAGGGGGCGCTGAA. Translation gives CASSHPWTGGAE. The entire CDR3 reads CASSHPWTGGAEAFF. Complete variable domain (other parts from reference TRBV19 and TRBJ1-1): DGGITQSPKYLFRKEGQNVTLSCEQNLNHDAMYWYRQDPGQGLRLIYYSQIVNDFQKGDIAEGYSVSREKKESFPLTVTSAQKNPTAFYLCASSHPWTGGAEAFFGQGTRLTVV.

This clone has at least ten counts. The CDR3 goes on 3 residues after the read ends, and that part is filled in from the germline J gene. V is TRBV14 and J is TRBJ2-2, with no clear D. The V gene lost 4 bases and the J gene lost 3 bases, with 9 bases spanning the gap. This CDR3 spans 14 amino acids. CDR1 and CDR2 (germline): SGHDN, FVKESK. CDR3 amino acids: CASSPAVYTGELFF. Incomplete CDR3 DNA: TGTGCCAGCAGCCCCGCGGTCTACACCGGGGAG. Full variable domain (rest looked up from reference TRBV14 and TRBJ2-2): EAGVTQFPSHSVIEKGQTVTLRCDPISGHDNLYWYRRVMGKEIKFLLHFVKESKQDESGMPNNRFLAERTGGTYSTLKVQPAELEDSGVYFCASSPAVYTGELFFGEGSRLTVL.

This clone was recorded at least ten times. The read falls 3 residues short of the CDR3 end, and the missing part is taken from the germline J gene. This chain connects TRBV20-1 to TRBJ2-3; 8 bases are shared with TRBD2. The CDR3 is 13 amino acids. V gave up 3 bases and J gave up 1 base; unmatched junction bases: 0. The V gene's germline CDR1 is DFQATT and CDR2 SNEGSKA (reference sequence). CDR3 DNA (partial): TGCAGTGCTAGGGGACTAGGCACAGATACG. Protein: CSARGLGTDT. The full CDR3 sequence reads CSARGLGTDTQYF.

With respect to this clone: The read halts 3 residues ahead of the CDR3 end, with the missing end drawn from the germline J gene. This chain connects TRBV7-7 to TRBJ1-5, with D possibly TRBD1 on 6 matching bases. The germline V gene has CDR1 SSHAT and CDR2 FNYEAQ (reference sequence). This CDR3 comprises 13 residues. V lost 8 bases and J lost 4, with 12 bases in between. Here the CDR3 reads CASETGLNQPQHF. The part of the CDR3 DNA that was read is TGTGCCAGCGAGACAGGTTTAAATCAGCCC. Drawing the rest from reference TRBV7-7 and TRBJ1-5, the complete variable domain is GAGVSQSPRYKVTKRGQDVTLRCDPISSHATLYWYQQALGQGPEFLTYFNYEAQPDKSGLPSDRFSAERPEGSISTLTIQRTEQRDSAMYRCASETGLNQPQHFGDGTRLSIL.

This clone was counted at least ten times. The read stops 3 residues short of the end of the CDR3; the missing end is completed from the germline J gene. The V call is TRBV10-3, the J call TRBJ2-5; D perhaps matches TRBD1 (5 bases). CDR3 length: 13 amino acids. V lost 0 bases and J 4 bases, leaving 6 bases between the germline ends. Looked up from germline, CDR1 is ENHRY and CDR2 is SYGVKD. Partial CDR3 DNA: TGTGCCATCAGTGAGTCAGGGGTAGAGACC. Amino acid sequence: CAISESGVET. The whole CDR3 sequence is CAISESGVETQYF.

This clone was picked up many times. Read data end 3 residues before the CDR3 end; the end is taken from the germline J gene. The chain has TRBV7-2 and TRBJ2-7, with D possibly being TRBD1 (6 bases). Deletions cut 5 bases from V and 4 bases from J, with 15 bases between. In germline, CDR1 is SGHTA, CDR2 FQGNSA. CDR3 length: 14 residues. The CDR3 protein is CASSLKGQGYEQYF. The part of the CDR3 DNA that was read is TGTGCCAGCAGCCTCAAAGGGCAGGGGTACGAG.

This clone appeared many times. The CDR3 extends 3 residues past the end of the read, so its final part is completed from the germline J gene. The chain recombines TRBV19 with TRBJ2-1; D may be TRBD1 (5 bases). V was trimmed by 6 bases and J by 6 bases, leaving 15 bases between them. This CDR3 region has 14 residues. Germline V gives CDR1 LNHDA, CDR2 SQIVND (reference sequence). This CDR3 reads CASRMDRGPNEQFF. CDR3 bases read: TGTGCCAGTAGAATGGATAGGGGCCCCAATGAG.

There are many counts of this clone. The read ends 3 residues before the CDR3 terminus; that terminus is restored from the germline J gene. The chain carries TRBV4-1 and TRBJ1-6, with TRBD1 as a possible D gene (6 bases). The V gene lost 4 bases and the J gene lost 7 bases, with 8 bases spanning the gap. CDR3 length equals 13 residues. Germline V gene sequence: CDR1 MGHRA, CDR2 YSYEKL. The part of the CDR3 DNA that was read is TGCGCCAGCAGCCGGGACAACAATTCACCC. Amino acids: CASSRDNNSP. The complete CDR3 protein is CASSRDNNSPLHF.

This clone was found many times. Sequencing ends 3 residues short of the CDR3 end; the germline J gene provides the rest. The chain couples TRBV19 to TRBJ2-7; TRBD2 aligns across 14 bases. There are 17 residues in the CDR3. The V gene's germline CDR1 is LNHDA and CDR2 SQIVND (reference sequence). Unmatched junction bases numbered 12, after V lost 5 bases and J lost 6 bases. The CDR3 here is CASSPRLAGGPRAEQYF. The sequenced part of the CDR3 DNA is TGTGCCAGTAGTCCGAGACTAGCGGGAGGGCCTCGCGCCGAG.

This clone was seen repeatedly, ten times or more. The read terminates 3 residues before the CDR3 end, so the remaining end is supplied by the germline J gene. This chain links TRBV24-1 with TRBJ2-3, with 7 nucleotides matching TRBD1. J was trimmed by 8 bases and V by 4 bases; bases with no gene match: 20. This CDR3 region has 18 residues. Germline V gene sequence: CDR1 KGHDR, CDR2 SFDVKD. The DNA read from the CDR3 is TGTGCCACCAGTGACCCCAGAGCCGGGACAGCAACGGCGGGTACG. Its translation: CATSDPRAGTATAGT. The full CDR3 protein reads CATSDPRAGTATAGTQYF.

This clone was recorded many times. The DNA ends 3 residues before the CDR3 does, and the rest of the CDR3 is filled in from the germline J gene. The chain combines TRBV18 with TRBJ1-4; a possible D gene is TRBD1 (5 bases). Germline assignment: CDR1 KGHSH and CDR2 LQKENI. The CDR3 is 16 amino acids. V was clipped by 6 bases and J by 10 bases, with 24 bases between them. The CDR3 bases that were read are TGTGCCAGCTCCCCGTACTCGCAGGGTGGAGTCGCAAAA. It encodes CASSPYSQGGVAK. The whole CDR3 sequence reads CASSPYSQGGVAKLFF.

This clone was counted many times. The missing CDR3 end, 3 residues past where the read stops, is filled in from the germline J gene. The chain carries TRBV7-9 and TRBJ1-5, with 7 bases fitting TRBD1. Losses at the gene ends were 0 bases for V and 4 bases for J; bases not matched to a gene: 0. The germline CDR1 and CDR2 sequences are SEHNR and FQNEAQ (reference sequence). The CDR3 loop spans 14 amino acids. CDR3 protein: CASSLATGNQPQHF. CDR3 DNA, as far as it was read: TGTGCCAGCAGCTTAGCGACAGGGAATCAGCCC. Full variable domain (remainder filled in from reference TRBV7-9 and TRBJ1-5): DTGVSQNPRHKITKRGQNVTFRCDPISEHNRLYWYRQTLGQGPEFLTYFQNEAQLEKSRLLSDRFSAERPKGSFSTLEIQRTEQGDSAMYLCASSLATGNQPQHFGDGTRLSIL.

Points on this clone: With the read ending 3 residues before the CDR3 end, the germline J gene is used to fill in that end. The rearrangement joins TRBV20-1 to TRBJ2-5; TRBD2 matches 13 bases. Germline assignment: CDR1 DFQATT and CDR2 SNEGSKA (reference sequence). Trimming at V came to 4 bases and at J to 5 bases, leaving 1 base not matched to a gene. The CDR3 contains 13 residues. The CDR3 DNA, read in part, is TGCAGTGCTAAACTAGCGGGAGGGGAGACC. Translating it yields CSAKLAGGET. In full, the CDR3 reads CSAKLAGGETQYF.

This clone was found many times. The read comes to an end 3 residues before the CDR3 does, leaving the germline J gene to fill in the end. The chain combines TRBV7-9 with TRBJ2-7; 7 nucleotides match TRBD2. Losses at the gene ends were 5 bases for V and 6 bases for J; bases not matched to a gene: 13. This CDR3 contains 15 residues. In germline, CDR1 is SEHNR, CDR2 FQNEAQ (reference sequence). CDR3 loop: CASSRAGEVGGEQYF. The CDR3 bases that were read are TGTGCCAGCAGCCGGGCGGGGGAGGTCGGTGGCGAG.

This clone was detected many times. The covered CDR3 bases are TGTGCCACCACCCCAGGGACTACGGCCAACGTC. This encodes CATTPGTTANV. In full, the CDR3 is CATTPGTTANVLTF. This chain links TRBV19 with TRBJ2-6; 7 positions agree with TRBD2. The read comes to an end 3 residues before the CDR3 does, leaving the germline J gene to fill in the end. Germline V gene sequence: CDR1 LNHDA, CDR2 SQIVND (reference sequence). This CDR3 has 14 amino acids. The junction had 9 bases not matched to a gene; V was cut back by 10 bases and J by 6 bases. Combining the CDR3 with reference TRBV19 and TRBJ2-6 gives the whole variable domain DGGITQSPKYLFRKEGQNVTLSCEQNLNHDAMYWYRQDPGQGLRLIYYSQIVNDFQKGDIAEGYSVSREKKESFPLTVTSAQKNPTAFYLCATTPGTTANVLTFGAGSRLTVL.